Below are 4 T cell receptor beta chains sequenced from a single sample in a study of graft-versus-host responses after intestinal transplantation. These receptors lack a known antigen. Clones were sequenced by immunoSEQ multiplex PCR, and TCRdb holds only the in-frame ones, with some missing. The repertoire includes 150,000 or so clones, around 90% of them detected once, and 0.19% sits in the top ten. The sample was unstimulated CD4+ T cells sorted from spleen or lymph node cells, taken before intestinal transplant. Receptor source: a human donor who received an intestinal transplant.

The chain's CDR3 is CASSLAVTASEQYF. As DNA, the CDR3 is TGTGCCAGCAGCTTAGCGGTGACCGCCAGCGAGCAGTACTTC. This rearrangement joins TRBV7-8 to TRBJ2-5; D uncertain. The J call is in doubt because the DNA end fits TRBJ2-7 better. This CDR3 contains 14 residues. Germline CDR1 and CDR2: SGHVS and FQNEAQ.

As concerns this clone: This CDR3 is also generated by other DNA sequences in the sample. V gene TRBV7-3 combines with J gene TRBJ2-5; 7 bases are shared with TRBD1. Germline V gene sequence: CDR1 SGHTA, CDR2 FQGTGA. With 2 bases clipped from V and 5 bases from J, the junction kept 2 bases outside the gene matches. This CDR3 comprises 13 residues. The CDR3 sequence is CASSLGRGETQYF. The DNA for the CDR3 is TGTGCCAGCAGCTTAGGCAGGGGGGAGACCCAGTACTTC.

This chain joins TRBV6-4 and TRBJ2-1; tentatively, D is TRBD1 or TRBD2 (5 bases each). The CDR3 totals 17 residues. V was trimmed by 6 bases and J by 2 bases, leaving 20 bases between them. Looked up from germline, CDR1 is MRHNA and CDR2 is SNTAGT. CDR3: CASRGIYRDPPYNEQFF. The CDR3 DNA sequence: TGTGCCAGCAGAGGGATCTACCGGGACCCCCCCTACAATGAGCAGTTCTTC.

A note on this clone: Other DNA sequences in the sample encode the same CDR3. The chain joins TRBV28 to TRBJ2-7; D gene ambiguous. CDR3 length: 12 amino acids. Deletions cut 7 bases from V and 2 bases from J, with 9 bases between. The germline gives CDR1 MDHEN, CDR2 SYDVKM. CDR3 residues: CASKETAYEQYF. DNA of the CDR3: TGTGCCAGCAAGGAAACAGCCTACGAGCAGTACTTC.